The entry below gives a single T cell receptor beta chain sequence along with its context. The record originates from a study of OX40 agonist ivuxolimab in advanced cancers. The wider study: Patients received intravenous ivuxolimab every 2 weeks at 0.01 to 10 mg/kg.

The CDR3 consists of 16 residues. After removal of 5 bases from V and 5 bases from J, the junction contained 10 bases not matched to a gene. Per germline, CDR1 SGHTA and CDR2 FQGNSA. The assay was immunoSEQ multiplex PCR, and TCRdb's table has in-frame clones only and misses some. The repertoire holds about 77,000 clones, with over 80% as singletons. The source is an adult with an advanced solid tumor such as melanoma, head and neck, liver or kidney cancer. This chain links TRBV7-2 with TRBJ2-4, with 9 bases aligning to TRBD1. Sequenced material: CD4+ or CD8+ T cells sorted from blood, taken in a trial of the OX40 agonist ivuxolimab. CDR3 sequence (DNA): TGTGCCAGCAGCCTTGTGGGTACAGGGGGCGAAAACATTCAGTACTTC. It encodes CASSLVGTGGENIQYF.